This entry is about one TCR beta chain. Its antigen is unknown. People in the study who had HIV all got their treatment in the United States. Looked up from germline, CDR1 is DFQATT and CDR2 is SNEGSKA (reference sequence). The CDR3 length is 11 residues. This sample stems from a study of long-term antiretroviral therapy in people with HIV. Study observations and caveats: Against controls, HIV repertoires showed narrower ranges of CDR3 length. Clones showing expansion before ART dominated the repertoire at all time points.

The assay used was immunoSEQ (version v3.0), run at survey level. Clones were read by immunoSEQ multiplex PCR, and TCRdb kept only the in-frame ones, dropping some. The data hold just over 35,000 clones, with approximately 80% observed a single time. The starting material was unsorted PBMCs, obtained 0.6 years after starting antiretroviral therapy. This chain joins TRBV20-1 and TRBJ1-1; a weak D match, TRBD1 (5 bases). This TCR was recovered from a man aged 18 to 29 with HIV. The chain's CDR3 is CTLGGELEAFF. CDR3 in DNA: TGCACCCTGGGGGGGGAACTTGAAGCTTTCTTT.